What follows are 12 T cell receptor beta chains derived from one specimen sequenced in a study of vaccination effects on CD4 cells after COVID-19. The authors isolated CD4+ T cells after nine to eleven days of culture. A positive SARS-CoV-2 PCR test fell between March and December 2020. Every participant took two doses of the BNT162b2 or mRNA-1273 vaccine. Clones were sequenced by immunoSEQ multiplex PCR, and TCRdb holds only the in-frame ones, with some missing. The repertoire holds some 46,000 clones, with less than 85% as singletons. No antigen is known for these receptors. Sequenced material: CD4+ T cells from PBMCs cultured without peptide, taken after COVID-19 vaccination. These receptors were obtained from a human donor who had a prior SARS-CoV-2 infection.

This clone has just one count. The CDR3 DNA reads as TGTGCCAGCAGCTTAGAGGGATGGTATAACACTGAAGCTTTCTTT. It is translated as CASSLEGWYNTEAFF. This sequence joins TRBV7-2 and TRBJ1-1; D gene unclear. The V end lost 1 base, the J end lost 2 bases, and 11 bases lay between the germline ends. Per the germline V gene, CDR1 is SGHTA and CDR2 is FQGNSA. The CDR3 loop spans 15 amino acids.

The V gene is TRBV4-3, the J gene TRBJ2-1; 12 bases align to TRBD2. This CDR3 is built from 17 residues. Trimming cost V 1 base and J 2 bases; bases outside gene matches: 3. Germline-derived CDR1 and CDR2 are LGHNA and YSLEER. The CDR3 spells CASSQGSSGRAYNEQFF. CDR3 in DNA: TGCGCCAGCAGCCAAGGCTCTAGCGGGAGGGCCTACAATGAGCAGTTCTTC.

The rearrangement joins TRBV6-1 to TRBJ2-2, with D uncertain. V was cut by 2 bases and J by 1 base, with 8 bases left in between. Germline-derived CDR1 and CDR2 are MNHNS and SASEGT. There are 15 residues in the CDR3. The chain's CDR3 is CASSESAGNTGELFF. CDR3 nucleotide sequence: TGTGCCAGCAGTGAATCAGCAGGGAACACCGGGGAGCTGTTTTTT.

The chain couples TRBV15 to TRBJ1-4; TRBD1 is a possible D gene (6 bases). The germline V gene encodes CDR1 LNHNV and CDR2 YYDKDF (reference sequence). The CDR3 is 19 amino acids. V lost 0 bases, J lost 4 bases, and 21 bases lay in between. CDR3: CATSRERVDHRAFNEKLFF. The DNA of the CDR3 is TGTGCCACCAGCAGAGAGAGAGTGGACCACAGGGCTTTTAATGAAAAACTGTTTTTT. Full variable domain (outside the CDR3, taken from reference TRBV15 and TRBJ1-4): DAMVIQNPRYQVTQFGKPVTLSCSQTLNHNVMYWYQQKSSQAPKLLFHYYDKDFNNEADTPDNFQSRRPNTSFCFLDIRSPGLGDTAMYLCATSRERVDHRAFNEKLFFGSGTQLSVL.

The rearrangement joins TRBV4-2 to TRBJ1-6, with TRBD1 matching 7 bases. CDR3 length: 17 amino acids. Unmatched junction bases numbered 5, after V lost 1 base and J lost 2 bases. CDR1 and CDR2 (germline): LGHNA, YNFKEQ. Here the CDR3 DNA reads TGTGCCAGCAGCCAAGGGCAGGGGGGCACCTATAATTCACCCCTCCACTTT. As protein: CASSQGQGGTYNSPLHF.

This clone was observed once. This sequence joins TRBV6-1 and TRBJ1-6, with 7 bases that match TRBD1. The CDR3 is 15 residues long. Germline lookup yields CDR1 MNHNS and CDR2 SASEGT. V was clipped by 3 bases and J by 7 bases; unmatched bases: 6. As DNA, the CDR3 is TGTGCCAGCAGTGACCAAGGGGGCCGGAATTCACCCCTCCACTTT. It is translated as CASSDQGGRNSPLHF.

There are a few counts of this clone. This chain links TRBV3-1 (or the pseudogene TRBV3-2) with TRBJ1-3; D is perhaps TRBD1 (6 bases). The germline CDR1 and CDR2 sequences are LGHDT and YNNKEL (reference sequence). Trimming shortened V by 2 bases and J by 3 bases, and 14 bases separated the two germline ends. The CDR3 is made up of 16 amino acids. CDR3 in amino acids: CASSQRTDVLGNTIYF. In DNA, the CDR3 is TGTGCCAGCAGCCAAAGGACAGATGTTCTTGGAAACACCATATATTTT.

The chain employs TRBV11-3 and TRBJ1-4, with TRBD1 as a possible D gene (5 bases). The germline V gene encodes CDR1 SGHNT and CDR2 YENEEA. Deletions cut 3 bases from V and 5 bases from J, with 16 bases between. CDR3 length equals 16 residues. CDR3: CASSFRLAGRNEKLFF. The CDR3 nucleotides are TGTGCCAGCAGCTTTCGTTTAGCGGGGCGAAATGAAAAACTGTTTTTT.

The chain is built from TRBV3-1 (or the pseudogene TRBV3-2) and TRBJ1-4; a possible D gene is TRBD1 (5 bases). Trimming took off 4 bases at V and 10 bases at J, with 16 bases between the two ends. CDR1 is LGHDT, CDR2 YNNKEL, per germline (reference sequence). The CDR3 is 14 residues long. The CDR3 protein is CASSRRGTFGKLFF. The CDR3 DNA sequence: TGTGCCAGCAGCCGAAGGGGTACTTTTGGAAAACTGTTTTTT.

The chain links TRBV4-3 to TRBJ1-5; the D is unclear. This CDR3 has 13 residues. V was shortened by 5 bases and J by 4 bases, with 9 bases between the two germline ends. Per the germline V gene, CDR1 is LGHNA and CDR2 is YSLEER. This chain's CDR3 is CASSLRTNQPQHF. As DNA, the CDR3 is TGCGCCAGCAGCTTACGGACGAATCAGCCCCAGCATTTT.

This chain connects TRBV3-1 (or the pseudogene TRBV3-2) to TRBJ2-7, with 8 bases that match TRBD2. The V gene end was trimmed by 3 bases and the J gene end by 2 bases; junction bases not matched to a gene: 9. CDR1 LGHDT and CDR2 YNNKEL come from the germline V gene (reference sequence). CDR3 length: 16 residues. This CDR3 is CASSHSPAGVTYEQYF. The CDR3 nucleotides read TGTGCCAGCAGCCATAGTCCAGCGGGAGTAACCTACGAGCAGTACTTC.

The chain carries TRBV16 and TRBJ1-1; D unclear. This CDR3 region has 15 residues. Germline lookup yields CDR1 KGHSY and CDR2 FQNENV. V was shortened by 3 bases and J by 0 bases, with 11 bases between the two germline ends. CDR3 DNA: TGTGCCAGCAGCCATGGGGAGGGAATGAACACTGAAGCTTTCTTT. Translation: CASSHGEGMNTEAFF.